The 17 T cell receptor beta chains below all came from one sample that was sequenced in a study of T cells in Graves' hyperthyroidism and ophthalmopathy. The source material, RNA transcripts, was used to amplify TCR beta CDR3 regions. An initial round of RT-PCR targeting the TCR CDR3 relied on the HTBI primer set. TCRdb called the multiplex PCR reads again in MiXCR, with one record for every CDR3 protein. The table lists under 650,000 distinct CDR3 sequences, about 16% of them singletons. The sample taken for sequencing was blood. The receptors come from a woman aged 30 to 39 with Graves' hyperthyroidism.

This sequence joins TRBV6-1 and TRBJ1-5; D ambiguous. CDR1 is MNHNS, CDR2 SASEGT, per germline. The CDR3 sequence is 14 residues long. V was clipped by 11 bases and J by 3 bases, with 17 bases between them. Here the CDR3 DNA reads TGTGCCTCTTGGCTGACGGACGACAATCAGCCCCAGCATTTT. It is translated as CASWLTDDNQPQHF.

In this sample, this clonotype turned up a few times. The gene calls are TRBV6-1 and TRBJ1-6; D unclear. The germline V gene has CDR1 MNHNS and CDR2 SASEGT. This CDR3 has 13 amino acids. The CDR3 DNA reads as TGTGCAGGACGGGTCTCTCTGGGTTCACCCCTCCACTTT. It is translated as CAGRVSLGSPLHF.

This chain links TRBV29-1 with TRBJ1-4; 8 positions agree with TRBD1. Trimming took 7 bases from V and 7 from J; bases not matched to a gene: 8. CDR1 is SQVTM and CDR2 is ANQGSEA in the germline V gene. The length of the CDR3 is 13 residues. The CDR3 sequence: CSASGGSGEKLFF. The CDR3 DNA reads TGCAGCGCCTCAGGGGGCAGCGGTGAAAAACTGTTTTTT.

The chain uses TRBV4-1 and TRBJ2-1; D is ambiguous. Trimming left V 4 bases short and J 8 bases short, with 18 bases between. The CDR3 length is 15 residues. CDR1 and CDR2 (germline): MGHRA, YSYEKL. The CDR3 nucleotides read TGCGCCAGCAGCCTCGCCGGGTTCGGTATGGATGAGCAGTTCTTC. This gives the protein CASSLAGFGMDEQFF.

This clonotype has a count of ten or more. The rearrangement joins TRBV2 to TRBJ1-1; D gene uncertain. V was cut by 1 base and J by 0 bases, with 9 bases left in between. Looked up from germline, CDR1 is SNHLY and CDR2 is FYNNEI. The CDR3 has 15 residues. The CDR3 protein is CASSEDRLMNTEAFF. The CDR3 region has the DNA TGTGCCAGCAGTGAAGATAGGCTTATGAACACTGAAGCTTTCTTT. Drawing the rest from reference TRBV2 and TRBJ1-1, the complete variable domain is EPEVTQTPSHQVTQMGQEVILRCVPISNHLYFYWYRQILGQKVEFLVSFYNNEISEKSEIFDDQFSVERPDGSNFTLKIRSTKLEDSAMYFCASSEDRLMNTEAFFGQGTRLTVV.

The CDR3 reads CASSVAERTGDYNEQFF. The CDR3 nucleotides read TGTGCCAGCAGCGTAGCGGAGAGGACGGGCGACTACAATGAGCAGTTCTTC. V gene TRBV9 combines with J gene TRBJ2-1; D uncertain. Germline CDR1 SGDLS, CDR2 YYNGEE. V gave up 0 bases and J gave up 3 bases, with 16 bases separating them. CDR3 length: 17 amino acids.

There are many counts of this clonotype. The J gene is TRBJ2-5, the V gene TRBV28; a weak D match, TRBD2 (7 bases). Trimming pared 10 bases from V and 2 bases from J, leaving 17 bases between. This CDR3 is built from 14 residues. Per the germline V gene, CDR1 is MDHEN and CDR2 is SYDVKM. The CDR3 DNA reads as TGTGCCACCCTAGGGGGGGGGCTTCAAGAGACCCAGTACTTC. This codes for CATLGGGLQETQYF.

V and J are TRBV5-6 and TRBJ2-7; D remains ambiguous. V was trimmed by 1 base and J by 5 bases, leaving 13 bases between them. This CDR3 is built from 14 residues. Germline assignment: CDR1 SGHDT and CDR2 YYEEEE. The DNA of the CDR3 is TGTGCCAGCAGCTTGTCAGTGATCACGGACGAGCAGTACTTC. Translated, it gives CASSLSVITDEQYF.

The chain links TRBV7-9 to TRBJ1-2; D remains unclear. The CDR3 length is 12 residues. Germline lookup yields CDR1 SEHNR and CDR2 FQNEAQ (reference sequence). Trimming removed 7 bases from V and 7 bases from J, with 13 bases in between. The CDR3 DNA is TGTGCCAGCACCAACGGTCCGGTTGGCTACACCTTC. Encoded protein: CASTNGPVGYTF.

The chain has TRBV27 and TRBJ1-5, with D unresolved. The ends were cut back, 2 bases at V and 0 bases at J, with 5 bases in the middle. The CDR3 totals 14 residues. CDR1 is MNHEY, CDR2 SMNVEV, per germline (reference sequence). The CDR3 bases are TGTGCCAGCAGTTTAGCGGATAGCAATCAGCCCCAGCATTTT. It yields the protein CASSLADSNQPQHF.

This clonotype appeared many times. The chain carries TRBV18 and TRBJ1-1, with a possible D match to TRBD1 (5 bases). V gave up 1 base and J gave up 4 bases, with 16 bases separating them. CDR3 size: 16 residues. CDR1 and CDR2 (germline): KGHSH, LQKENI. The CDR3 is CASSPLPQGGGTEAFF. The DNA of the CDR3 is TGTGCCAGCTCACCACTCCCTCAGGGAGGAGGCACTGAAGCTTTCTTT.

This clonotype was detected many times. The V call is TRBV6-1, the J call TRBJ1-4, with a tentative D call TRBD1 (5 bases). Deletions cut 5 bases from V and 8 bases from J, with 15 bases between. The CDR3 has 14 residues. CDR1 and CDR2 (germline): MNHNS, SASEGT. CDR3 sequence reads: CASSLGGGDEKLFF. In DNA, the CDR3 is TGTGCCAGCAGTTTGGGCGGGGGAGACGAAAAACTGTTTTTT.

This clonotype came up many times. DNA for the CDR3: TGTGCCAGCACCCCGACTGGGTATAGCAATCAGCCCCAGCATTTT. Encoded protein: CASTPTGYSNQPQHF. The rearrangement uses TRBV12-3 or TRBV12-4 and TRBJ1-5; D unresolved. V lost 7 bases and J 0 bases, leaving 13 bases between the germline ends. The CDR3 runs to 15 residues.

As regards this clonotype: This may be a read error: a much more frequent sequence differs by one nucleotide. The V and J genes are TRBV7-2 and TRBJ2-1, with 7 bases lining up with TRBD2. The germline V gene encodes CDR1 SGHTA and CDR2 FQGNSA. The CDR3 loop spans 15 amino acids. J gave up 9 bases and V 2 bases, and 10 bases lay outside the gene matches. The CDR3 loop is CASSLSWERGGEQFF. The CDR3 DNA reads as TGTGCCAGCAGCTTAAGTTGGGAGCGGGGAGGTGAGCAGTTCTTC.

The chain uses TRBV7-9 and TRBJ2-7, with D possibly being TRBD1 or TRBD2 (5 bases each). This CDR3 has 15 residues. Germline V gene lookup returns CDR1 SEHNR and CDR2 FQNEAQ (reference sequence). The V end was cut by 6 bases, the J end by 3 bases, with 18 bases between. DNA of the CDR3: TGTGCCAGCAGACCCCGGGACCTCGAGAACTACGAGCAGTACTTC. Its translation is CASRPRDLENYEQYF.

This clonotype was picked up a small number of times. The chain joins TRBV11-2 to TRBJ2-1; 9 nucleotides line up with TRBD2. Germline CDR1 SGHAT, CDR2 FQNNGV. CDR3 length equals 16 residues. V lost 5 bases to trimming and J lost 5 bases; unmatched junction nucleotides: 10. The CDR3 spells CASSPYSGGRDNEQFF. DNA of the CDR3: TGTGCCAGCAGCCCATACTCGGGCGGGAGGGACAATGAGCAGTTCTTC.

The V call is TRBV30, the J call TRBJ2-1; 11 nucleotides align to TRBD2. The CDR3 is 14 residues long. Germline V gene lookup returns CDR1 GTSNPN and CDR2 SVGIG (reference sequence). V shed 0 bases, J shed 5 bases, and the junction held 0 bases outside the gene matches. This chain's CDR3 is CAWSVLAGDNEQFF. Here the CDR3 DNA reads TGTGCCTGGAGTGTACTAGCGGGAGACAATGAGCAGTTCTTC.